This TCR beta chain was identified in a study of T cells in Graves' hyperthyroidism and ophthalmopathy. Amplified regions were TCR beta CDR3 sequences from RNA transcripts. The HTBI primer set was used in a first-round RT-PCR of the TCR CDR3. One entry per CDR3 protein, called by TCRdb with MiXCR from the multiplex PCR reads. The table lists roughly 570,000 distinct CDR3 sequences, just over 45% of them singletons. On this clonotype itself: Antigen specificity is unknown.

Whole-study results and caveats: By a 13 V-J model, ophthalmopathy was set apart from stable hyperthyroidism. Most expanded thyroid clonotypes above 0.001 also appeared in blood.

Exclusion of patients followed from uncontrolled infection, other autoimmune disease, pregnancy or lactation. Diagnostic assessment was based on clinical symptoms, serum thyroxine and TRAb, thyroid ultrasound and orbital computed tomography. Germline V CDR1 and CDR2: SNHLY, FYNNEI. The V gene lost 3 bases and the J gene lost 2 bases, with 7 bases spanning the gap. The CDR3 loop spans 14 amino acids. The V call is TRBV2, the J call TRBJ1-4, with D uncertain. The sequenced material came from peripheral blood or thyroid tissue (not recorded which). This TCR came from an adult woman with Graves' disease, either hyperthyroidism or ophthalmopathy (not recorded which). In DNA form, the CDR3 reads TGTGCCAGCAGTGAGGGTAGGACTAATGAAAAACTGTTTTTT. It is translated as CASSEGRTNEKLFF.